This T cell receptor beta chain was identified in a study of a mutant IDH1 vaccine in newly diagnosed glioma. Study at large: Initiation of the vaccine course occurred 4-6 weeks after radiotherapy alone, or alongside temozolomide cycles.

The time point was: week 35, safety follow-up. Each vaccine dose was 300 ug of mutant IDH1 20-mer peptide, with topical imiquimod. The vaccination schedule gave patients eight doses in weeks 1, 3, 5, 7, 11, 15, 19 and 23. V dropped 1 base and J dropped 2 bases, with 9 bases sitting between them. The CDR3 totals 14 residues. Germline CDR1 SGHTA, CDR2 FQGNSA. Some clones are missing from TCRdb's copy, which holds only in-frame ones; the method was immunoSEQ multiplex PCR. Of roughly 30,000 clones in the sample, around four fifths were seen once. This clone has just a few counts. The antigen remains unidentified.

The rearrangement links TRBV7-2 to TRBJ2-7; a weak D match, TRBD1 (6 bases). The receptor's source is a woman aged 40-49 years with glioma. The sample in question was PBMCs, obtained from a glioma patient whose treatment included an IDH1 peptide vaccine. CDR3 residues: CASSLEQGAYEQYF. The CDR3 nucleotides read TGTGCCAGCAGCTTAGAACAGGGCGCCTACGAGCAGTACTTC.